This T cell receptor (beta chain) was recorded in a study of blood T cells in healthy people across ages. Points from the study as a whole: Roughly linearly, TCR beta diversity per million T cells fell as age increased.

Alongside a J-beta primer mix, a sample-barcoded 5' primer served in a second PCR lasting about 6 to 11 cycles. TCRdb independently ran MiXCR on the 5' RACE reads; one entry per CDR3 protein. The sample lists about 1 million distinct CDR3 sequences; 25% were seen once. A minimum of 7 million PBMCs was isolated per sample. This clonotype was detected a few times. The antigen is undetermined. The CDR3 contains 16 residues. V lost 6 bases and J lost 0, with 15 bases in between. This sample also belongs to another study, concerning T cells of mothers and their children. That work states: M1S, a second-PCR primer, added sample barcodes and 2-4 random nucleotides.

Sequencing used blood. This TCR derives from a girl aged 2 to 9 in good health. The genes are TRBV12-3 or TRBV12-4 and TRBJ1-3; D gene uncertain. This CDR3 is CASRSSRVVSGNTIYF. Written as DNA, the CDR3 is TGTGCCAGCAGGTCTAGTCGGGTAGTCTCTGGAAACACCATATATTTT.